This T cell receptor beta chain derives from a study of T cells in Graves' hyperthyroidism and ophthalmopathy. A word on this clonotype: A much larger clone lies one base from this, so it may be a read error.

CDR3 size: 16 residues. The germline V gene has CDR1 SEHNR and CDR2 FQNEAQ (reference sequence). TCR beta CDR3 regions were amplified from RNA. Carried out on the TCR CDR3, a first-round RT-PCR used the HTBI primer set. TCRdb re-analysed the multiplex PCR reads in MiXCR, keeping a single row per CDR3 protein. Of some 500,000 distinct CDR3 sequences listed, 13% to 15% were seen once; the top ten hold around 17%. The origin of this receptor is a woman in her late teens or twenties with Graves' hyperthyroidism. The chain joins TRBV7-9 to TRBJ2-4, with 10 bases that match TRBD1. Sequencing input: blood. CDR3 bases: TGTACCAGCAGCTTAGGGACAGGGGAGTCCAAAAACATTCAGTACTTC. It codes for CTSSLGTGESKNIQYF.